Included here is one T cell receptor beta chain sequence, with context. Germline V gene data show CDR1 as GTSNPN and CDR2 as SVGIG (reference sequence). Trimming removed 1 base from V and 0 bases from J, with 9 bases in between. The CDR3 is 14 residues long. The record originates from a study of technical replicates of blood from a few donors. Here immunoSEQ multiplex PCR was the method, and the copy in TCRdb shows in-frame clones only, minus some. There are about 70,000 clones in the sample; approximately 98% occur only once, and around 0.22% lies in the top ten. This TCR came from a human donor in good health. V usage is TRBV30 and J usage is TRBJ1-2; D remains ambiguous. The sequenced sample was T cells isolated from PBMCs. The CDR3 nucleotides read TGTGCCTGGAGTGGGCAGGTCGCTAACTATGGCTACACCTTC. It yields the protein CAWSGQVANYGYTF.